This section outlines one TCR beta chain sequence together with its context. The sample comes from a study of CD8 T cells in ankylosing spondylitis. In germline, CDR1 is LGHDT, CDR2 YNNKEL (reference sequence). The CDR3 length is 16 residues. The V gene lost 2 bases and the J gene lost 5 bases, with 15 bases spanning the gap. One entry per CDR3 protein results from TCRdb running MiXCR on the 5' RACE reads. The sample consists of some 270,000 distinct CDR3 sequences, 30% to 40% of them appearing once. The rearrangement links TRBV3-1 to TRBJ2-2; possibly TRBD1 or TRBD2 for D (5 bases each). The sequence came from a male donor with ankylosing spondylitis or in good health (not recorded which). Sequenced sample: blood, either unsorted or a sorted T cell fraction (not recorded which). CDR3 bases: TGTGCCAGCAGCCAAAGGGACGTTGGGGAGACCGGGGAGCTGTTTTTT. It yields the protein CASSQRDVGETGELFF.